This T cell receptor beta chain was observed in a study of T cells in Graves' hyperthyroidism and ophthalmopathy. Germline loops: CDR1 MDHEN, CDR2 SYDVKM. Trimming removed 5 bases at V and 5 bases at J, with 15 bases between. The CDR3 is 15 amino acids. The CDR3 regions of TCR beta were amplified from RNA transcripts. The primer set for the first-round RT-PCR of the TCR CDR3 was HTBI. TCRdb re-derived calls from the multiplex PCR reads in MiXCR, one entry per CDR3 protein. The data contain about 640,000 distinct CDR3 sequences, roughly 15% of them singletons. In this sample, this clonotype turned up a few times.

The sample was blood. V gene TRBV28 combines with J gene TRBJ2-2, with D possibly being TRBD1 (5 bases). The receptor was isolated from a woman aged 50 to 60 with Graves' ophthalmopathy. The CDR3 loop is CASSPGMGLTGELFF. CDR3 in DNA: TGTGCCAGCAGTCCAGGGATGGGGTTAACCGGGGAGCTGTTTTTT.